Included here is one T cell receptor beta chain sequence, with context. Original processing notes: The authors estimated nucleated cell counts from reference gene primer amplification. Some clones are missing from TCRdb's copy, which holds only in-frame ones; the method was immunoSEQ multiplex PCR. The DNA gave D and trimming, while V, J and clone size come from that table. The data hold 200,000 to 250,000 clones, with over 75% observed a single time. The V and J ends lost 2 bases and 8 bases, in that order; junction bases with no gene match: 6. Germline V gene sequence: CDR1 SGHTA, CDR2 FQGNSA. The CDR3 covers 14 residues. This sample is drawn from a study of blood T cell repertoires in COVID-19. In the study overall: Both acute and convalescent COVID-19 samples were obtained from the United States, Italy and Spain.

Participants' own reports of clinical history determined their cohort assignment. Individuals in the exposed group had encountered a COVID-19 case within 2 weeks preceding study entry. The sequenced sample was PBMCs or T cells enriched from blood (not recorded which). The TCR sequence derives from a woman in her twenties or thirties who had been exposed to COVID-19. V is TRBV7-2 and J is TRBJ1-2, with TRBD1 identical over 9 bases. For the CDR3, the DNA is TGTGCCAGCAGCTTAAGGGGACAGGGAGGAGGCTACACCTTC. This translates into CASSLRGQGGGYTF.